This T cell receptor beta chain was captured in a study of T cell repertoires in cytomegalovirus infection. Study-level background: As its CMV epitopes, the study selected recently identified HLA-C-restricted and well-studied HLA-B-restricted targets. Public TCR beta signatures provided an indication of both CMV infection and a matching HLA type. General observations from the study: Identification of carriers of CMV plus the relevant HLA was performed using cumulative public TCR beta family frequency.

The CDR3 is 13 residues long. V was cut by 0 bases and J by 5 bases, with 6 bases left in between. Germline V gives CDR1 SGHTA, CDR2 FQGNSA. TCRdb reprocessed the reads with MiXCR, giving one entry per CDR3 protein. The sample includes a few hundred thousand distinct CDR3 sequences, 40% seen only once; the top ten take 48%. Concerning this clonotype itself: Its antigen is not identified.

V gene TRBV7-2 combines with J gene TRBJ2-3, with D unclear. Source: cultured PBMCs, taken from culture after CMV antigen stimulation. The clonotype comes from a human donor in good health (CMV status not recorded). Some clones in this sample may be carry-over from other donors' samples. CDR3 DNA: TGTGCCAGCAGCTTAGCGTCCGAAGATACGCAGTATTTT. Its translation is CASSLASEDTQYF. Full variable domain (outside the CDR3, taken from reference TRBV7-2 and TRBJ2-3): GAGVSQSPSNKVTEKGKDVELRCDPISGHTALYWYRQSLGQGLEFLIYFQGNSAPDKSGLPSDRFSAERTGGSVSTLTIQRTQQEDSAVYLCASSLASEDTQYFGPGTRLTVL.